The 3 T cell receptor beta chains in this list originate from one sample, sequenced in a study of blood T cells in healthy people across ages. The second PCR ran roughly 7 to 12 cycles with a sample-barcoded 5' primer and J-beta primers. TCRdb processed the 5' RACE reads anew with MiXCR; each CDR3 protein has one entry. The sample lists over a million distinct CDR3 sequences; under 55% were seen once. The specimen sequenced was blood. Every receptor here comes from a woman between 18 and 30 years old in good health.

The chain uses TRBV28 and TRBJ1-5, with 11 bases identical to TRBD1. Losses at the gene ends were 2 bases for V and 6 bases for J; bases not matched to a gene: 6. This CDR3 region has 16 residues. Looked up from germline, CDR1 is MDHEN and CDR2 is SYDVKM. CDR3 amino acids: CASSLTGQGVFQPQHF. The CDR3 DNA follows: TGTGCCAGCAGTTTAACGGGACAGGGGGTGTTTCAGCCCCAGCATTTT. Combining the CDR3 with reference TRBV28 and TRBJ1-5 gives the whole variable domain DVKVTQSSRYLVKRTGEKVFLECVQDMDHENMFWYRQDPGLGLRLIYFSYDVKMKEKGDIPEGYSVSREKKERFSLILESASTNQTSMYLCASSLTGQGVFQPQHFGDGTRLSIL.

In this sample, this clonotype turned up a few times. The rearrangement joins TRBV11-2 to TRBJ2-3; possible D gene TRBD2, 6 bases. V was pared by 1 base and J by 5 bases, with 13 bases between. Germline values: CDR1 SGHAT, CDR2 FQNNGV. CDR3 size: 15 residues. The CDR3 is CASSLVGGKGDTQYF. The CDR3 DNA reads as TGTGCCAGCAGCTTAGTGGGGGGTAAAGGAGATACGCAGTATTTT.

The gene calls are TRBV9 and TRBJ2-1; D perhaps matches TRBD2 (5 bases). From germline, CDR1 is SGDLS and CDR2 YYNGEE. Trimming removed 3 bases from V and 0 bases from J, with 10 bases in between. The CDR3 is 15 residues long. The CDR3 region is CASSAAGDSYNEQFF. The CDR3 nucleotides read TGTGCCAGCAGCGCCGCGGGTGACTCCTACAATGAGCAGTTCTTC. The full variable domain, in which reference TRBV9 and TRBJ2-1 provide the parts outside the CDR3, is DSGVTQTPKHLITATGQRVTLRCSPRSGDLSVYWYQQSLDQGLQFLIQYYNGEERAKGNILERFSAQQFPDLHSELNLSSLELGDSALYFCASSAAGDSYNEQFFGPGTRLTVL.